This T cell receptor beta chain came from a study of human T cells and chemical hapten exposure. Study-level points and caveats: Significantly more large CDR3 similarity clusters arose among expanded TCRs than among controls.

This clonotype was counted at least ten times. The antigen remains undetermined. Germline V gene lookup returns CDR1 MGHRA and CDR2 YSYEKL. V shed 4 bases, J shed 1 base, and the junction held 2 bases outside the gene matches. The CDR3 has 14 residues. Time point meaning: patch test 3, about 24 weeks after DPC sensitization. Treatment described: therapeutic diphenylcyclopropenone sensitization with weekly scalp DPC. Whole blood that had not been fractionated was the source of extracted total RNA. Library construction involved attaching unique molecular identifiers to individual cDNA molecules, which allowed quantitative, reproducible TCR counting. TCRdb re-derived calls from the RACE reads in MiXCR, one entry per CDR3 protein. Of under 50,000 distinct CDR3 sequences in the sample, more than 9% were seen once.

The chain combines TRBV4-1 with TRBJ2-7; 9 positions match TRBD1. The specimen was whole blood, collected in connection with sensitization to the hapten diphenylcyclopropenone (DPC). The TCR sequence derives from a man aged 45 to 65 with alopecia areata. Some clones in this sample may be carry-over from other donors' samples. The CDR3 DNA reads TGCGCCAGCAGCCTCGGGACAGGGTCCTACGAGCAGTACTTC. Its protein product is CASSLGTGSYEQYF.